This TCR beta chain was found in a study of regulatory T cells in long-lasting Graves disease. Study-wide background: Positive TSH receptor antibodies alongside over 5 years of antithyroid drugs were what marked Graves' disease as persistent.

In regard to this clonotype: What it binds is unknown.

Combining iRepertoire HTBI primers with Arm-PCR of CDR3 regions, the authors built TCR beta libraries. TCRdb called the multiplex PCR reads again in MiXCR, with one record for every CDR3 protein. The sample comprises roughly 400,000 distinct CDR3 sequences, about 20% of which are singletons, and about 20% rests with the top ten. Time point of the sample: persistent/refractory GD, antithyroid drugs over 5 years with positive TRAb. RNA extracted from PBMCs served as the sequencing template. An endocrinology department in Xi'an, China, supplied the patients. Trimming pared 1 base from V and 4 bases from J, leaving 23 bases between. Germline values: CDR1 SGHRS, CDR2 YFSETQ. This CDR3 contains 19 residues. Study results and caveats: There were preferences for TRBV28, TRBJ1-2 and TRBJ2-5 in persistent disease. The sample size was small, and this may have reduced accuracy.

The sequence came from a female donor with Graves disease. The V call is TRBV5-1, the J call TRBJ2-2; tentatively, D is TRBD1 or TRBD2 (5 bases each). This specimen was peripheral blood mononuclear cells (PBMCs), taken when the disease was refractory, from a patient treated with antithyroid drugs. CDR3 coding DNA: TGCGCCAGCAGCTTGTCAGCCCTCGGGCAGGGAGTGGGCACCGGGGAGCTGTTTTTT. It is translated as CASSLSALGQGVGTGELFF.